The sequence of this T cell receptor beta chain was determined in a study of blood T cell repertoires in COVID-19. Overall study: The cDNA or gDNA used as material had been derived from T cells, B-cell-depleted T cells, or PBMCs.

Libraries were prepared by immunoSEQ multiplex PCR; TCRdb keeps only in-frame clonotypes and omits some of them. The sample shows about 140,000 clones, 70% to 90% of them seen only once. Sequencing was performed on peripheral blood. The receptor was derived from a woman aged 80 or over with acute or convalescent COVID-19.

CDR3 in amino acids: CASSLTSGGADTQYF. The CDR3 nucleotides read TGTGCCAGCAGCTTGACTAGCGGGGGGGCGGATACGCAGTATTTT. The V and J genes are TRBV3-1 (or the pseudogene TRBV3-2) and TRBJ2-3; 14 bases match TRBD2. Losses at the gene ends were 5 bases for V and 6 bases for J; bases not matched to a gene: 4. CDR3 size: 15 residues. Germline V gene sequence: CDR1 LGHDT, CDR2 YNNKEL (reference sequence).